The 21 T cell receptor beta chains listed next were all sequenced from one sample in a study of Ad26.COV2.S vaccination and SARS-CoV-2 variants. The repertoire was sequenced with immunoSEQ multiplex PCR; TCRdb's copy has only in-frame clones and lacks some. The sample records 400,000 to 500,000 clones, 88% being singletons. Sample treatment: about 20 received Ad26.COV2.S at low or high dose, single or two shots; roughly five received placebo; per-sample allocation not given. The samples date from day 63 after the first vaccine or placebo injection. The material was peripheral blood, obtained in a trial of Ad26.COV2.S vaccine versus placebo. These receptors were taken from a person between 18 and 60 years old who received the Ad26.COV2.S COVID-19 vaccine or a placebo.

The chain combines TRBV6-2 or TRBV6-3 with TRBJ1-5; D gene unclear. Germline CDR1 MNHEY, CDR2 SVGEGT. The CDR3 runs 12 residues. Trimming removed 4 bases at V and 4 bases at J, with 5 bases between. The DNA for the CDR3 is TGTGCCAGCAGTTTCCTGAATCAGCCCCAGCATTTT. Its translation is CASSFLNQPQHF.

The chain uses TRBV14 and TRBJ2-1; D not resolved. V lost 0 bases, J lost 4 bases, and 7 bases lay in between. Per germline, CDR1 SGHDN and CDR2 FVKESK. The CDR3 runs to 14 residues. CDR3 region: CASSQDLGYNEQFF. CDR3 nucleotides: TGTGCCAGCAGCCAAGATCTGGGGTACAATGAGCAGTTCTTC. The complete variable domain, with remaining parts taken from reference TRBV14 and TRBJ2-1, reads EAGVTQFPSHSVIEKGQTVTLRCDPISGHDNLYWYRRVMGKEIKFLLHFVKESKQDESGMPNNRFLAERTGGTYSTLKVQPAELEDSGVYFCASSQDLGYNEQFFGPGTRLTVL.

This chain's CDR3 is CASSLGTGNQETQYF. CDR3 nucleotides: TGTGCCAGCAGCCTAGGAACAGGGAACCAAGAGACCCAGTACTTC. The chain is built from TRBV7-9 and TRBJ2-5; perhaps TRBD1 as D (6 bases). V lost 5 bases and J 0 bases, leaving 13 bases between the germline ends. The germline V gene has CDR1 SEHNR and CDR2 FQNEAQ (reference sequence). The CDR3 sequence is 15 residues long.

The chain is built from TRBV19 and TRBJ2-1, with D possibly TRBD2 on 6 matching bases. The germline V gene encodes CDR1 LNHDA and CDR2 SQIVND (reference sequence). This CDR3 is 14 amino acids long. V was cut by 5 bases and J by 0 bases, with 8 bases left in between. The chain's CDR3 is CASSLGGSYNEQFF. DNA of the CDR3: TGTGCCAGTAGTCTCGGGGGCTCCTACAATGAGCAGTTCTTC.

This chain uses TRBV9 with TRBJ1-2; 8 bases agree with TRBD1. The CDR3 spans 14 residues. The germline V gene encodes CDR1 SGDLS and CDR2 YYNGEE. V dropped 4 bases and J dropped 7; count of bases not matched to a gene: 9. CDR3 in amino acids: CASSPQGAAGGYTF. Written as DNA, the CDR3 is TGTGCCAGCAGCCCCCAGGGGGCTGCGGGTGGCTACACCTTC.

V is TRBV24-1 and J is TRBJ2-2; 13 bases are shared with TRBD2. The germline V gene encodes CDR1 KGHDR and CDR2 SFDVKD. V lost 0 bases, J lost 3 bases, and 0 bases stayed unmatched. This CDR3 spans 17 amino acids. DNA for the CDR3: TGTGCCACCAGTGATTTGACTAGCGGGGGGGACACCGGGGAGCTGTTTTTT. As protein: CATSDLTSGGDTGELFF.

The chain joins TRBV4-3 to TRBJ2-2; unclear D gene. CDR3 length: 17 residues. Trimming pared 0 bases from V and 3 bases from J, leaving 14 bases between. CDR1 and CDR2 (germline): LGHNA, YSLEER. Here the CDR3 reads CASSQDITPGYTGELFF. The CDR3 DNA follows: TGCGCCAGCAGCCAAGATATAACTCCGGGTTACACCGGGGAGCTGTTTTTT.

This chain links TRBV3-1 (or the pseudogene TRBV3-2) with TRBJ1-1; possible D gene TRBD1, 5 bases. From germline, CDR1 is LGHDT and CDR2 YNNKEL (reference sequence). Trimming cost V 3 bases and J 0 bases, with 8 bases left between them. CDR3 length: 14 amino acids. In nucleotides, the CDR3 is TGTGCCAGCAGCCAGGGACTGCTGAACACTGAAGCTTTCTTT. It is translated as CASSQGLLNTEAFF.

This clone was found once. Other DNA sequences in the sample encode the same CDR3. The chain couples TRBV6-5 to TRBJ2-7; 10 bases match TRBD1. This CDR3 has 14 residues. The trim removed 8 bases at V and 4 bases at J, leaving 8 bases unmatched. Germline-derived CDR1 and CDR2 are MNHEY and SVGAGI. The chain's CDR3 is CASSPGTGVYEQYF. The CDR3 DNA follows: TGTGCCAGCTCCCCTGGGACAGGGGTGTACGAGCAGTACTTC.

V usage is TRBV9 and J usage is TRBJ2-3; D may correspond to TRBD1 or TRBD2 (5 bases each). The CDR3 runs to 16 residues. Germline values: CDR1 SGDLS, CDR2 YYNGEE. V was pared by 0 bases and J by 3 bases, with 14 bases between. The CDR3 bases are TGTGCCAGCAGCGTAGCTGACGGGGCCCCTACAGATACGCAGTATTTT. Translated: CASSVADGAPTDTQYF.

This clone has more than one count but fewer than ten. This sequence joins TRBV19 and TRBJ2-7; D unclear. Trimming removed 3 bases at V and 2 bases at J, with 5 bases between. Per germline, CDR1 LNHDA and CDR2 SQIVND (reference sequence). The length of the CDR3 is 12 residues. This CDR3 is CASSIVPYEQYF. CDR3 nucleotide sequence: TGTGCCAGTAGTATCGTCCCCTACGAGCAGTACTTC.

V gene TRBV19 combines with J gene TRBJ2-3; weak D call: TRBD2 (6 bases). V was cut by 7 bases and J by 4 bases, with 12 bases left in between. The germline CDR1 and CDR2 sequences are LNHDA and SQIVND (reference sequence). This CDR3 is 13 amino acids long. CDR3 DNA: TGTGCCAGTACCCAAGGAGGGGCAGATACGCAGTATTTT. Its translation is CASTQGGADTQYF.

The gene calls are TRBV23-1 and TRBJ1-2, with D possibly matching TRBD1 (6 bases). Being an ORF, TRBV23-1 has a function that is uncertain. The CDR3 spans 16 residues. V lost 2 bases to trimming and J lost 4 bases, with 17 bases between them. CDR3 amino acids: CASSQGGLTGIYGYTF. In DNA form, the CDR3 reads TGCGCCAGCAGTCAAGGGGGCCTAACAGGGATCTATGGCTACACCTTC.

At least ten counts were recorded for this clone. This sequence joins TRBV2 and TRBJ2-7; D unresolved. The V end was cut by 3 bases, the J end by 12 bases, with 12 bases between. Germline V gives CDR1 SNHLY, CDR2 FYNNEI. The CDR3 loop spans 11 amino acids. CDR3 sequence: CASSETTSWYF. CDR3 nucleotide sequence: TGTGCCAGCAGTGAGACAACCTCATGGTACTTC.

This rearrangement joins TRBV5-4 to TRBJ2-5; 7 bases line up with TRBD2. With V trimmed by 0 bases and J by 2 bases, 10 bases remained unmatched. There are 17 residues in the CDR3. CDR1 is SGHNT and CDR2 is YYREEE in the germline V gene (reference sequence). The CDR3 loop reads CASSLAALAEVQETQYF. CDR3 coding DNA: TGTGCCAGCAGCTTGGCCGCCCTAGCGGAAGTTCAAGAGACCCAGTACTTC.

This rearrangement joins TRBV29-1 to TRBJ1-2; D call uncertain. This CDR3 has 15 amino acids. In germline, CDR1 is SQVTM, CDR2 ANQGSEA. With 5 bases removed from V and 3 bases from J, the gap between germline ends came to 19 bases. In nucleotides, the CDR3 is TGCAGCGTTCCCTCCCCGGCTAATCATTACTATGGCTACACCTTC. Translated, it gives CSVPSPANHYYGYTF. The full variable domain, rest sourced from reference TRBV29-1 and TRBJ1-2, is SAVISQKPSRDICQRGTSLTIQCQVDSQVTMMFWYRQQPGQSLTLIATANQGSEATYESGFVIDKFPISRPNLTFSTLTVSNMSPEDSSIYLCSVPSPANHYYGYTFGSGTRLTVV.

The chain combines TRBV4-2 with TRBJ2-3, with 13 bases identical to TRBD2. The CDR3 extends over 15 amino acids. CDR1 and CDR2 (germline): LGHNA, YNFKEQ. Trimming removed 4 bases from V and 6 bases from J; junction bases left unmatched: 4. The CDR3 loop reads CASSLLAGGRDTQYF. In DNA, the CDR3 is TGTGCCAGCAGCCTACTAGCGGGGGGGCGTGATACGCAGTATTTT.

This chain uses TRBV19 with TRBJ2-7; D remains ambiguous. Looked up from germline, CDR1 is LNHDA and CDR2 is SQIVND (reference sequence). Trimming shortened V by 4 bases and J by 5 bases, and 15 bases separated the two germline ends. The CDR3 extends over 14 amino acids. The CDR3 nucleotides are TGTGCCAGTAGTACTCTCGTTTGGAACCACGAGCAGTACTTC. It codes for CASSTLVWNHEQYF.

The gene calls are TRBV4-3 and TRBJ1-2; unclear D gene. Germline V lookup: CDR1 LGHNA, CDR2 YSLEER. CDR3 size: 14 residues. V was shortened by 0 bases and J by 4 bases, with 9 bases between the two germline ends. CDR3 bases: TGCGCCAGCAGCCAAGATACGGGTTCCTATGGCTACACCTTC. Encoded protein: CASSQDTGSYGYTF.

V and J are TRBV7-2 and TRBJ2-7; D tentatively reads TRBD1 or TRBD2 (6 bases each). Germline V gene lookup returns CDR1 SGHTA and CDR2 FQGNSA. Trimming took 6 bases from V and 6 from J, leaving 21 bases between them. The CDR3 loop spans 15 amino acids. For the CDR3, the DNA is TGTGCCAGCAGGACCGCGGGGACAAGTCCCCTCGAGCAGTACTTC. Translating gives CASRTAGTSPLEQYF.

The chain couples TRBV30 to TRBJ1-2; no definite D call. This CDR3 comprises 14 residues. Per germline, CDR1 GTSNPN and CDR2 SVGIG (reference sequence). V shed 1 base and J shed 5 bases, with 14 bases lying between them. In DNA form, the CDR3 reads TGTGCCTGGAGTGCGAGTACAATTGAATATGGCTACACCTTC. Its translation: CAWSASTIEYGYTF.